The 16 T cell receptor beta chains reported below all come from one sample, sequenced in a study of T cell clonality in common variable immunodeficiency. Profiling relied on immunoSEQ multiplex PCR, and the TCRdb table lists in-frame clones only, not all of them. Observed in the sample are fewer than 60,000 clones, none of them singletons. Input material: peripheral blood mononuclear cells. These receptors were collected from a person between 18 and 75 years old in good health.

About this clone itself: The read is 3 residues too short to cover the CDR3 end, so that end is filled in from the germline J gene. The gene calls are TRBV18 and TRBJ2-2, with TRBD2 identical over 8 bases. V was pared by 6 bases and J by 4 bases, with 7 bases of the junction left unmatched. Per the germline V gene, CDR1 is KGHSH and CDR2 is LQKENI. The CDR3 consists of 15 residues. CDR3 region: CASSEGLGITGELFF. The part of the CDR3 DNA that was read is TGTGCCAGCTCGGAGGGACTAGGGATCACCGGGGAG.

In its sample, this clone was seen many times. The CDR3 end lies 3 residues beyond the end of the read and is filled in from the germline J gene. This chain uses TRBV7-8 with TRBJ1-5; 8 bases match TRBD1. Germline V lookup: CDR1 SGHVS, CDR2 FQNEAQ. With 5 bases clipped from V and 7 bases from J, the junction kept 4 bases outside the gene matches. The CDR3 loop spans 13 amino acids. The CDR3 bases that were read are TGTGCCAGCAGCGCACAGGGGGGCCAGCCC. This gives the protein CASSAQGGQP. The CDR3 reads in full as CASSAQGGQPQHF.

This clone was seen repeatedly, ten times or more. The DNA ends 3 residues before the CDR3 does, and the rest of the CDR3 is filled in from the germline J gene. The rearrangement links TRBV6-1 to TRBJ2-7; TRBD1 matches at 9 bases. V lost 4 bases, J lost 0 bases, and 4 bases stayed unmatched. The CDR3 totals 15 residues. Germline CDR1 MNHNS, CDR2 SASEGT. The CDR3 reads CASSVDRGFSYEQYF. The part of the CDR3 DNA that was read is TGTGCCAGCAGTGTGGACAGGGGTTTCTCCTACGAG.

This clone has a count of ten or more. The read ends 3 residues before the CDR3 terminus; that terminus is restored from the germline J gene. The V gene is TRBV7-2, the J gene TRBJ1-2; maybe TRBD1 (5 bases). This CDR3 is built from 13 residues. V was clipped by 10 bases and J by 4 bases, with 16 bases between them. Germline CDR1 reads SGHTA; CDR2 reads FQGNSA. CDR3 amino acids: CATVSGAVYGYTF. The part of the CDR3 DNA that was read is TGTGCCACCGTGAGCGGGGCCGTCTATGGC.

This clone has at least ten counts. The read finishes 3 residues shy of the CDR3 end, and the germline J gene is used to complete it. The same CDR3 is also encoded by other DNA sequences in this sample. This chain joins TRBV19 and TRBJ1-2, with a possible D match to TRBD1 (6 bases). There are 13 residues in the CDR3. CDR1 is LNHDA, CDR2 SQIVND, per germline (reference sequence). The CDR3 bases that were read are TGTGCCAGTAGTCCGACCCAGGGGAGCGGC. This sequence encodes CASSPTQGSG. The entire CDR3 reads CASSPTQGSGYTF.

Many counts were recorded for this clone. The DNA ends 3 residues before the CDR3 does, and the rest of the CDR3 is filled in from the germline J gene. The rearrangement uses TRBV2 and TRBJ2-6; TRBD1 might be the D (6 bases). V lost 9 bases, J lost 2 bases, and 14 bases lay in between. The CDR3 runs 15 residues. Per germline, CDR1 SNHLY and CDR2 FYNNEI. The part of the CDR3 DNA that was read is TGTGCCAGTACCCTTCAGGGGCCTGGGGCCAACGTC. It encodes CASTLQGPGANV. The entire CDR3 protein reads CASTLQGPGANVLTF.

This clone was found many times. The CDR3 goes on 3 residues after the read ends, and that part is filled in from the germline J gene. The rearrangement uses TRBV10-1 and TRBJ2-1; 8 bases agree with TRBD2. Germline V gene sequence: CDR1 WNHNN, CDR2 SYGVQD (reference sequence). The CDR3 is made up of 15 amino acids. With V trimmed by 3 bases and J by 6 bases, 7 bases remained unmatched. The DNA read from the CDR3 is TGCGCCAGCAGTGACGGCGGGGGGATCCCCAATGAG. Translated: CASSDGGGIPNE. The full CDR3 sequence reads CASSDGGGIPNEQFF.

This clone occurred many times. The read ends 3 residues early relative to the CDR3; the germline J gene fills the gap. V is TRBV7-3 and J is TRBJ2-5; 12 bases line up with TRBD2. Germline V gene sequence: CDR1 SGHTA, CDR2 FQGTGA. After removal of 5 bases from V and 2 bases from J, the junction contained 3 bases not matched to a gene. The CDR3 extends over 15 amino acids. CDR3 DNA, as far as it was read: TGTGCCAGCAGCGAGGGACTAGCGGGTCAAGAGACC. Protein: CASSEGLAGQET. In full, the CDR3 reads CASSEGLAGQETQYF. The variable domain in full, completed from reference TRBV7-3 and TRBJ2-5, reads GAGVSQTPSNKVTEKGKYVELRCDPISGHTALYWYRQSLGQGPEFLIYFQGTGAADDSGLPNDRFFAVRPEGSVSTLKIQRTERGDSAVYLCASSEGLAGQETQYFGPGTRLLVL.

In its sample, this clone was seen a few times. The CDR3 end lies 3 residues beyond the end of the read and is filled in from the germline J gene. This chain connects TRBV6-2 or TRBV6-3 to TRBJ2-3; TRBD2 matches at 8 bases. The CDR3 contains 14 residues. Germline V lookup: CDR1 MNHEY, CDR2 SVGEGT. The CDR3: CASSPSGFQETQYF. The DNA read from the CDR3 is TGTGCCAGCAGCCCTAGCGGGTTCCAAGAGACG.

Only a few counts were recorded for this clone. The missing CDR3 end, 3 residues past where the read stops, is filled in from the germline J gene. The chain has TRBV20-1 and TRBJ1-2; D is unresolved. CDR1 is DFQATT and CDR2 is SNEGSKA in the germline V gene (reference sequence). This CDR3 region has 15 residues. Trimming cost V 0 bases and J 1 base, with 12 bases left between them. The CDR3 here is CSARDGQLYNYGYTF. The CDR3 DNA, read in part, is TGCAGTGCTAGAGATGGGCAGCTTTATAACTATGGC.

This clone showed up many times. The read falls 3 residues short of the CDR3 end, and the missing part is taken from the germline J gene. The chain joins TRBV19 to TRBJ1-1; no clear D. The germline CDR1 and CDR2 sequences are LNHDA and SQIVND (reference sequence). Trimming stripped 4 bases from V and 7 bases from J, with 16 bases between. The CDR3 sequence is 14 residues long. CDR3 DNA (partial): TGTGCCAGTAGTAGGTTCCCGGGGTATGGTGAA. Its translation: CASSRFPGYGE. The entire CDR3 sequence reads CASSRFPGYGEAFF.

At least ten counts were recorded for this clone. The CDR3 goes on 3 residues after the read ends, and that part is filled in from the germline J gene. The gene calls are TRBV7-3 and TRBJ2-3, with 8 bases identical to TRBD2. Germline CDR1 SGHTA, CDR2 FQGTGA. The CDR3 totals 17 residues. V gave up 1 base and J gave up 5 bases; unmatched junction bases: 11. CDR3 sequence reads: CASSLNPAGAPRDTQYF. Incomplete CDR3 DNA: TGTGCCAGCAGCTTAAATCCAGCGGGGGCCCCAAGAGATACG.

Many counts were recorded for this clone. The read stops 3 residues short of the end of the CDR3; the missing end is completed from the germline J gene. The V gene is TRBV7-9, the J gene TRBJ1-5; D possibly corresponds to TRBD1 (6 bases). The CDR3 has 14 residues. CDR1 SEHNR and CDR2 FQNEAQ come from the germline V gene (reference sequence). The part of the CDR3 DNA that was read is TGTGCCAGCAGCTTAGATTCTTCAGGGGAACCC. Residues: CASSLDSSGEP. The whole CDR3 region reads CASSLDSSGEPQHF.

This clone was seen a handful of times. The CDR3 end lies 3 residues beyond the end of the read and is filled in from the germline J gene. V usage is TRBV5-1 and J usage is TRBJ2-7; possibly TRBD1 for D (5 bases). This CDR3 is 14 amino acids long. Looked up from germline, CDR1 is SGHRS and CDR2 is YFSETQ. V shed 4 bases and J shed 2 bases, with 13 bases lying between them. Partial CDR3 DNA: TGCGCCAGCAGCGATGCAGGGTATACCTACGAG. It codes for CASSDAGYTYE. The whole CDR3 sequence reads CASSDAGYTYEQYF.

The sample holds many counts of this clone. The CDR3 goes on 3 residues after the read ends, and that part is filled in from the germline J gene. This chain connects TRBV30 to TRBJ1-5; D is ambiguous. CDR3 size: 14 residues. V shed 5 bases and J shed 3 bases, with 14 bases lying between them. The germline V gene encodes CDR1 GTSNPN and CDR2 SVGIG (reference sequence). This CDR3 reads CAWQPRQFNQPQHF. Partial CDR3 DNA: TGTGCCTGGCAGCCCAGGCAGTTCAATCAGCCC.

This clone was recorded many times. The DNA ends 3 residues before the CDR3 does, and the rest of the CDR3 is filled in from the germline J gene. The chain joins TRBV20-1 to TRBJ2-2; 7 positions match TRBD2. This CDR3 comprises 11 residues. Germline lookup yields CDR1 DFQATT and CDR2 SNEGSKA (reference sequence). Incomplete CDR3 DNA: TGCAGTGCGGGGACTAATGAAAAG. Protein: CSAGTNEK. The whole CDR3 protein reads CSAGTNEKLFF.